A single sample gave rise to the 24 T cell receptor beta chains below, sequenced in a study of response to subunit inactivated influenza vaccine. TCRdb recomputed calls from the RT-PCR reads with MiXCR, one row per CDR3 protein. The sample holds more than 500,000 distinct CDR3 sequences, about 10% seen once. A further study also used this sample, focusing on T cells expressing NK-cell markers. From that report: For TCR beta, cDNA was produced by 5'RACE template switching with UMIs.

The material sequenced was PBMCs from blood, taken on the day of vaccination. The source is a man aged 50 to 60 who received an inactivated influenza vaccine.

This clonotype was seen a few times. V usage is TRBV28 and J usage is TRBJ2-2; D may be TRBD2 (5 bases). Germline values: CDR1 MDHEN, CDR2 SYDVKM. V shed 6 bases and J shed 5 bases, with 16 bases lying between them. This CDR3 contains 15 residues. The CDR3 bases are TGTGCCAGCAGCCTGGACTCCTCCCGAACCGGGGAGCTGTTTTTT. Its translation is CASSLDSSRTGELFF.

Only a few counts were recorded for this clonotype. The chain links TRBV10-3 to TRBJ2-1; 8 nucleotides align to TRBD2. The junction had 10 bases not matched to a gene; V was cut back by 7 bases and J by 5 bases. Germline lookup yields CDR1 ENHRY and CDR2 SYGVKD. The CDR3 is 15 residues long. CDR3 loop: CAINPGTRPNNEQFF. The DNA for the CDR3 is TGTGCCATCAACCCCGGGACTAGACCTAACAATGAGCAGTTCTTC.

This chain connects TRBV24-1 to TRBJ2-1; no definite D call. V dropped 1 base and J dropped 4 bases, with 7 bases sitting between them. CDR1 is KGHDR and CDR2 is SFDVKD in the germline V gene. The CDR3 covers 14 residues. The CDR3 sequence: CATSDLELYNEQFF. The CDR3 coding sequence is TGTGCCACCAGTGATTTAGAACTTTACAATGAGCAGTTCTTC.

The chain carries TRBV4-3 and TRBJ2-2; D is unresolved. The CDR3 runs to 16 residues. The germline V gene encodes CDR1 LGHNA and CDR2 YSLEER. Between the trimmed V and J ends, which lost 3 bases and 1 base, there was a span of 12 bases. This chain's CDR3 is CASSQEVQRNTGELFF. CDR3 nucleotides: TGCGCCAGCAGCCAGGAAGTCCAGCGGAACACCGGGGAGCTGTTTTTT.

The V call is TRBV6-5, the J call TRBJ1-1; possible D gene TRBD1, 6 bases. V was pared by 4 bases and J by 6 bases, with 18 bases between. Germline CDR1 and CDR2: MNHEY and SVGAGI. The length of the CDR3 is 15 residues. As DNA, the CDR3 is TGTGCCAGCAGTTTAGTCGGCGGGGGGGCAGCTGAAGCTTTCTTT. Its protein is CASSLVGGGAAEAFF.

This clonotype was found a few times. The V gene is TRBV3-1, the J gene TRBJ2-7, with 11 nucleotides matching TRBD2. This CDR3 is 16 amino acids long. V shed 1 base, J shed 4 bases, and the junction held 6 bases outside the gene matches. The germline V gene encodes CDR1 LGHDT and CDR2 YNNKEL (reference sequence). CDR3 in amino acids: CASSQAVLAGVYEQYF. As DNA, the CDR3 is TGTGCCAGCAGCCAAGCGGTACTAGCGGGAGTGTACGAGCAGTACTTC.

This clonotype was observed a few times. For the CDR3, the DNA is TGTGCCAGCAGCTTAAATGTGGTTAGCAATCAGCCCCAGCATTTT. This sequence encodes CASSLNVVSNQPQHF. The rearrangement joins TRBV7-8 to TRBJ1-5, with unresolved D. CDR3 length: 15 residues. Germline CDR1 and CDR2: SGHVS and FQNEAQ. The V end lost 2 bases, the J end lost 0 bases, and 8 bases lay between the germline ends.

A few counts support this clonotype. This CDR3 reads CASSQVGNTGELFF. The CDR3 nucleotides are TGTGCCAGCAGCCAAGTGGGGAACACCGGGGAGCTGTTTTTT. The V call is TRBV4-2, the J call TRBJ2-2; D unresolved. This CDR3 has 14 amino acids. CDR1 is LGHNA, CDR2 YNFKEQ, per germline. Trimming pared 1 base from V and 1 base from J, leaving 4 bases between.

This clonotype showed up many times. V usage is TRBV12-3 or TRBV12-4 and J usage is TRBJ1-1; 10 nucleotides align to TRBD1. The CDR3 totals 13 residues. The J segment lost 5 bases and the V segment lost 6 bases, leaving 3 bases of the junction unmatched. The CDR3 loop reads CASRPGQGTEAFF. For the CDR3, the DNA is TGTGCCAGCAGGCCGGGACAGGGGACTGAAGCTTTCTTT.

There are a few counts of this clonotype. The gene calls are TRBV9 and TRBJ2-1; possible D gene TRBD1, 6 bases. V lost 0 bases and J 7 bases, leaving 11 bases between the germline ends. From germline, CDR1 is SGDLS and CDR2 YYNGEE. This CDR3 spans 14 amino acids. The CDR3 region has the DNA TGTGCCAGCAGCGTAGTGGACAGCAAAAATGAGCAGTTCTTC. Its protein product is CASSVVDSKNEQFF.

V usage is TRBV9 and J usage is TRBJ2-2; D gene ambiguous. The CDR3 runs to 14 residues. With 0 bases removed from V and 5 bases from J, the gap between germline ends came to 8 bases. Germline CDR1 SGDLS, CDR2 YYNGEE. CDR3 bases: TGTGCCAGCAGCGTAGTAGGTGGGACCGGGGAGCTGTTTTTT. Translation gives CASSVVGGTGELFF.

The rearrangement links TRBV13 to TRBJ2-3; no firm D call. This CDR3 comprises 13 residues. Trimming cost V 9 bases and J 2 bases, with 12 bases left between them. Germline V gene data show CDR1 as PRHDT and CDR2 as FYEKMQ (reference sequence). The DNA of the CDR3 is TGTGCCAGGAGCCCCGGGCCCACAGATACGCAGTATTTT. Encoded protein: CARSPGPTDTQYF.

The rearrangement links TRBV4-2 to TRBJ2-1; possible D gene TRBD1, 6 bases. Germline V gives CDR1 LGHNA, CDR2 YNFKEQ. V lost 1 base and J 5 bases, leaving 9 bases between the germline ends. The CDR3 covers 14 residues. CDR3 DNA sequence: TGTGCCAGCAGCCAAGGGCAGGGGAACAATGAGCAGTTCTTC. As protein: CASSQGQGNNEQFF.

The chain couples TRBV27 to TRBJ2-3; the D is unclear. CDR1 is MNHEY and CDR2 is SMNVEV in the germline V gene (reference sequence). Trimming shortened V by 5 bases and J by 2 bases, and 14 bases separated the two germline ends. This CDR3 contains 15 residues. CDR3 nucleotides: TGTGCCAGCAGTCCGCGGAACCGGGCCACAGATACGCAGTATTTT. Encoded protein: CASSPRNRATDTQYF.

This chain connects TRBV29-1 to TRBJ2-1; D tentatively reads TRBD1 or TRBD2 (5 bases each). There are 14 residues in the CDR3. Trimming removed 1 base from V and 4 bases from J, with 11 bases in between. CDR1 is SQVTM and CDR2 is ANQGSEA in the germline V gene. In DNA, the CDR3 is TGCAGCGTTGAAGGGGGGATGGGTTACAATGAGCAGTTCTTC. Translation gives CSVEGGMGYNEQFF.

The chain links TRBV20-1 to TRBJ2-5, with 7 bases identical to TRBD1. The ends lost 3 bases at V and 3 bases at J; junction bases unmatched: 4. The CDR3 loop spans 13 amino acids. The V gene's germline CDR1 is DFQATT and CDR2 SNEGSKA (reference sequence). The CDR3 region is CSARRQGEETQYF. As DNA, the CDR3 is TGCAGTGCTAGGAGACAGGGTGAAGAGACCCAGTACTTC.

There are a few counts of this clonotype. The chain carries TRBV7-2 and TRBJ2-3; a possible D gene is TRBD1 (6 bases). The germline CDR1 and CDR2 sequences are SGHTA and FQGNSA. CDR3 length equals 16 residues. V was trimmed by 2 bases and J by 4 bases, leaving 16 bases between them. CDR3 amino acids: CASSLSGPRGPDTQYF. The CDR3 DNA sequence: TGTGCCAGCAGCTTATCCGGCCCCAGGGGTCCAGATACGCAGTATTTT.

Details on this clonotype: A read error may be the cause here, since a much bigger clone is one base away. The chain couples TRBV7-9 to TRBJ2-5, with D perhaps matching TRBD1 (5 bases). Looked up from germline, CDR1 is SEHNR and CDR2 is FQNEAQ (reference sequence). This CDR3 is built from 14 residues. Trimming took 5 bases from V and 4 from J, leaving 14 bases between them. The CDR3 nucleotides read TGTGCCAGCAGCAAGAGACAGCGAGGAGAGACCCAGTACTTC. Its translation is CASSKRQRGETQYF.

The sample holds one count of this clonotype. The chain couples TRBV12-3 or TRBV12-4 to TRBJ2-5; TRBD2 matches at 9 bases. J was trimmed by 5 bases and V by 3 bases; bases with no gene match: 4. The CDR3 extends over 14 amino acids. The CDR3 region is CASSLMRGGETQYF. In DNA form, the CDR3 reads TGTGCCAGCAGTTTGATGCGGGGGGGCGAGACCCAGTACTTC.

The chain joins TRBV29-1 to TRBJ1-1; tentatively, D is TRBD1 (6 bases). CDR1 and CDR2 from the germline V gene are SQVTM and ANQGSEA. This CDR3 is built from 13 residues. The V end lost 3 bases, the J end lost 4 bases, and 12 bases lay between the germline ends. The CDR3 nucleotides read TGCAGCGTTGAGCGGACAGCCACCACTGAAGCTTTCTTT. It codes for CSVERTATTEAFF.

The chain recombines TRBV18 with TRBJ1-5; no definite D call. V gave up 4 bases and J gave up 1 base, with 5 bases separating them. The germline CDR1 and CDR2 sequences are KGHSH and LQKENI. The CDR3 spans 13 residues. The CDR3 DNA follows: TGTGCCAGCTCACACGACAGCAATCAGCCCCAGCATTTT. Encoded protein: CASSHDSNQPQHF.

The V call is TRBV9, the J call TRBJ2-1; D could derive from TRBD1 or TRBD2 (5 bases each). The V and J ends lost 0 bases and 0 bases respectively, with 16 bases between them. The CDR3 is made up of 18 amino acids. Germline CDR1 SGDLS, CDR2 YYNGEE. The CDR3 region is CASSVEGTYLSSYNEQFF. DNA for the CDR3: TGTGCCAGCAGCGTAGAAGGGACCTACCTTAGCTCCTACAATGAGCAGTTCTTC.

This clonotype has a handful of counts. The CDR3 spells CASSPGTVSFNTEAFF. The CDR3 coding sequence is TGTGCCAGCAGCCCCGGGACAGTAAGTTTTAACACTGAAGCTTTCTTT. This chain connects TRBV6-1 to TRBJ1-1; TRBD1 matches 7 bases. Germline-derived CDR1 and CDR2 are MNHNS and SASEGT. The junction had 12 bases not matched to a gene; V was cut back by 6 bases and J by 2 bases. The CDR3 has 16 residues.

This clonotype came up many times. This rearrangement joins TRBV28 to TRBJ1-5; D possibly corresponds to TRBD1 (6 bases). Germline CDR1 and CDR2: MDHEN and SYDVKM. The V end was cut by 8 bases, the J end by 7 bases, with 24 bases between. The CDR3 spans 16 residues. CDR3 DNA sequence: TGTGCCAGCCGAACCCCCAGGGAGGGGGACGGGCAGCCCCAGCATTTT. Its translation: CASRTPREGDGQPQHF.